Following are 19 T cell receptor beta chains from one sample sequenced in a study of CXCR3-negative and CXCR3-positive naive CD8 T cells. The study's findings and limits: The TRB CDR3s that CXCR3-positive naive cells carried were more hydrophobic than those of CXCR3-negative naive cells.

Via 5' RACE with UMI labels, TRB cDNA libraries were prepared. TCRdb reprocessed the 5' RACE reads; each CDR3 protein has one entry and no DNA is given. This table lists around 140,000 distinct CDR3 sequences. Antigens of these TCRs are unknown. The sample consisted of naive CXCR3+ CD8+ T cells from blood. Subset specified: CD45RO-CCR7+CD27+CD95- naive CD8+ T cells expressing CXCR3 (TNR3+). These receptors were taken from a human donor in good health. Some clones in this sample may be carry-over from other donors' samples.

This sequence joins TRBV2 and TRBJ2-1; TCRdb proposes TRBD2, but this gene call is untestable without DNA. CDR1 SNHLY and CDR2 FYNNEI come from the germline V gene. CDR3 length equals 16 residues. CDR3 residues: CASSVLMPAGGHEQFF.

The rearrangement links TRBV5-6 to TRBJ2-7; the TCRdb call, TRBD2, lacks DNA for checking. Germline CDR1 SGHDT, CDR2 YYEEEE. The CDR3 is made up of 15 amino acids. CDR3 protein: CASSLGGLGRYEQYF.

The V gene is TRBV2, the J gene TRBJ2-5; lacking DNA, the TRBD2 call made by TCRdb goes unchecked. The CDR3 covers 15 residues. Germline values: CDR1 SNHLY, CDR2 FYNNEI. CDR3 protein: CASSTSGTDQETQYF. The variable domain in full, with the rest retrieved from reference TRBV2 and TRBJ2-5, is EPEVTQTPSHQVTQMGQEVILRCVPISNHLYFYWYRQILGQKVEFLVSFYNNEISEKSEIFDDQFSVERPDGSNFTLKIRSTKLEDSAMYFCASSTSGTDQETQYFGPGTRLLVL.

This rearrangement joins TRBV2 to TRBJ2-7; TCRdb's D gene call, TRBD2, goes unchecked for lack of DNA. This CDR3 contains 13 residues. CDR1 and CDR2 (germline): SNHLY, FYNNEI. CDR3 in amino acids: CASSQGRGYEQYF.

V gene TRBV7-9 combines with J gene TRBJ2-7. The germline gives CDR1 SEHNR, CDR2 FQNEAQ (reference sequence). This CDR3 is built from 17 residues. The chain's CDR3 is CASSFNLRTGDSYEQYF.

This chain's CDR3 is CASTGVFEQYF. J is TRBJ2-7 and V is TRBV28. The CDR3 is 11 residues long. Germline CDR1 MDHEN, CDR2 SYDVKM. The whole variable domain, remainder taken from reference TRBV28 and TRBJ2-7, is DVKVTQSSRYLVKRTGEKVFLECVQDMDHENMFWYRQDPGLGLRLIYFSYDVKMKEKGDIPEGYSVSREKKERFSLILESASTNQTSMYLCASTGVFEQYFGPGTRLTVT.

CDR3 in amino acids: CASSLGGSNTEAFF. The chain has TRBV27 and TRBJ1-1. CDR1 is MNHEY, CDR2 SMNVEV, per germline (reference sequence). This CDR3 region has 14 residues.

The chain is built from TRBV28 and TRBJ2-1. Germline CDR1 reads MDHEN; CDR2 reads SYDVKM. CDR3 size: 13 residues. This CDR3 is CASSLHTETEQFF. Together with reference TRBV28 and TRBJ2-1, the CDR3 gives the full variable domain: DVKVTQSSRYLVKRTGEKVFLECVQDMDHENMFWYRQDPGLGLRLIYFSYDVKMKEKGDIPEGYSVSREKKERFSLILESASTNQTSMYLCASSLHTETEQFFGPGTRLTVL.

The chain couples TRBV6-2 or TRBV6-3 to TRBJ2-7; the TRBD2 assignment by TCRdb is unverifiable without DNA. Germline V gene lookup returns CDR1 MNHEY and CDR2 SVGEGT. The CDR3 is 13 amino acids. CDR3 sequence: CASSRRSWGEQYF.

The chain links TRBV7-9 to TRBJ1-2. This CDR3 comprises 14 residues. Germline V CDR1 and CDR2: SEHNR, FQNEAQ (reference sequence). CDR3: CASRPDIPVGGYTF.

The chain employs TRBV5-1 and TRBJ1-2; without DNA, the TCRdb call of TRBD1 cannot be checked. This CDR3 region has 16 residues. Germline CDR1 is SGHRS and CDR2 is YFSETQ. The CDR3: CASRVQGRHDRDGYTF. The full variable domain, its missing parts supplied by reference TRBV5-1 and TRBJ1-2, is KAGVTQTPRYLIKTRGQQVTLSCSPISGHRSVSWYQQTPGQGLQFLFEYFSETQRNKGNFPGRFSGRQFSNSRSEMNVSTLELGDSALYLCASRVQGRHDRDGYTFGSGTRLTVV.

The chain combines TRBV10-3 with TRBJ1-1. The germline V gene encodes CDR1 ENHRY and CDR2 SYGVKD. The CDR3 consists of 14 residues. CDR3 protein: CATRGGGKYTEAFF.

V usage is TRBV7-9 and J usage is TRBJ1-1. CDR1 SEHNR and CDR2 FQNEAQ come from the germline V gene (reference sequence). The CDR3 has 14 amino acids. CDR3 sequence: CASSPAWGNTEAFF.

The CDR3 is CASSLGGATGTKYF. This chain uses TRBV19 with TRBJ2-3; TCRdb's D gene call, TRBD1, goes unchecked for lack of DNA. The V gene's germline CDR1 is LNHDA and CDR2 SQIVND (reference sequence). This CDR3 spans 14 amino acids.

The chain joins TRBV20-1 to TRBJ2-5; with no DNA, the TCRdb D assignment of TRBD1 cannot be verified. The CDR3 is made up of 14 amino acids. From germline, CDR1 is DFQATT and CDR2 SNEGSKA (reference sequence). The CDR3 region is CSAREVVGLETQYF.

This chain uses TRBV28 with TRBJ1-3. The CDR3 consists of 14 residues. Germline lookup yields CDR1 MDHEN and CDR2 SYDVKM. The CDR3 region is CASSLLAGRDTIYF.

CDR3 protein: CASSLVGGGDQPQHF. This chain joins TRBV7-8 and TRBJ1-5; TCRdb's D call of TRBD1 is untestable without DNA. The CDR3 is 15 amino acids. Germline V CDR1 and CDR2: SGHVS, FQNEAQ.

The CDR3 loop is CVSSSTIRGLKNQPQHF. The chain uses TRBV28 and TRBJ1-5; TCRdb picks TRBD1, but there is no DNA to check that call. The CDR3 length is 17 residues. The germline V gene encodes CDR1 MDHEN and CDR2 SYDVKM.

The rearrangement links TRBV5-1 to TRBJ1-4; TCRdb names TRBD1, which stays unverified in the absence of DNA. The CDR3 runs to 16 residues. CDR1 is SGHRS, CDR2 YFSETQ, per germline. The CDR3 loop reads CASSLGPGGGNEKLFF.